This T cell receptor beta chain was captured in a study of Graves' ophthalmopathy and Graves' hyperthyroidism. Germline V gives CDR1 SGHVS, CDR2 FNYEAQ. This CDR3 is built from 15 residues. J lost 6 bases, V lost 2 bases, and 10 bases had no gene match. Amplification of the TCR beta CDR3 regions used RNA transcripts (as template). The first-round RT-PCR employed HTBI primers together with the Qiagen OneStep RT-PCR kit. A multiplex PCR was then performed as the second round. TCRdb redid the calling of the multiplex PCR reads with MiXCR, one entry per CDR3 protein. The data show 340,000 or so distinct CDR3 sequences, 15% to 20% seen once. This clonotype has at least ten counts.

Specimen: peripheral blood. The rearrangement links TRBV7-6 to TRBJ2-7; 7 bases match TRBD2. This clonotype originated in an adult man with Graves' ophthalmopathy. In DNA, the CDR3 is TGTGCCAGCAGCTTATCGAGGGAGGGCCTTCCCGAGCAGTACTTC. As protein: CASSLSREGLPEQYF.